The 20 T cell receptor beta chains given below trace back to one sample, sequenced in a study of identifying expanded T cells in peripheral blood. Sequenced by immunoSEQ multiplex PCR; TCRdb stores in-frame clones only, minus some. The repertoire holds tens of thousands of clones, with approximately 82% as singletons. Sequenced input: blood. The receptors shown here come from a person between 18 and 75 years old in good health.

V is TRBV5-4 and J is TRBJ1-4; D is perhaps TRBD1 (6 bases). This CDR3 is built from 16 residues. Germline V gives CDR1 SGHNT, CDR2 YYREEE (reference sequence). The germline V and J ends were trimmed by 5 bases and 6 bases, with 20 bases remaining between them. The CDR3: CASSSHNGGQDEKLFF. The DNA of the CDR3 is TGTGCCAGCAGTTCACACAACGGGGGGCAAGATGAAAAACTGTTTTTT.

The rearrangement links TRBV6-1 to TRBJ1-2; D possibly corresponds to TRBD1 (6 bases). Looked up from germline, CDR1 is MNHNS and CDR2 is SASEGT. The CDR3 totals 14 residues. V dropped 1 base and J dropped 6 bases, with 12 bases sitting between them. The CDR3 region has the DNA TGTGCCAGCAGTGAAGGTACAGGGCAGGATGGCTACACCTTC. It translates to CASSEGTGQDGYTF.

The chain uses TRBV7-9 and TRBJ2-7; D unresolved. The V gene lost 5 bases and the J gene lost 2 bases, with 7 bases spanning the gap. Germline V gene sequence: CDR1 SEHNR, CDR2 FQNEAQ (reference sequence). CDR3 length: 12 amino acids. The DNA of the CDR3 is TGTGCCAGCAGCCCCCCCACCTACGAGCAGTACTTC. Translation gives CASSPPTYEQYF.

DNA of the CDR3: TGTGCCAGCAGCGTACAGGGGGAGGCATCACCCCTCCACTTT. Translation: CASSVQGEASPLHF. The chain has TRBV7-9 and TRBJ1-6, with 8 bases identical to TRBD1. J gave up 10 bases and V 5 bases, and 7 bases lay outside the gene matches. Germline V CDR1 and CDR2: SEHNR, FQNEAQ (reference sequence). The CDR3 is made up of 14 amino acids.

The count of this clone is one. The chain employs TRBV27 and TRBJ1-5; possible D gene TRBD1, 5 bases. The germline gives CDR1 MNHEY, CDR2 SMNVEV (reference sequence). The germline V and J ends were trimmed by 0 bases and 1 base, with 10 bases remaining between them. The CDR3 runs to 16 residues. This chain's CDR3 is CASSLSGGSSNQPQHF. The CDR3 DNA reads as TGTGCCAGCAGTTTATCGGGGGGATCGAGCAATCAGCCCCAGCATTTT.

V is TRBV19 and J is TRBJ2-7; 7 nucleotides agree with TRBD2. CDR3 length equals 13 residues. V was clipped by 2 bases and J by 3 bases; unmatched bases: 1. CDR1 and CDR2 from the germline V gene are LNHDA and SQIVND (reference sequence). CDR3 coding DNA: TGTGCCAGTAGTATAAGCGGGAACTACGAGCAGTACTTC. Protein sequence: CASSISGNYEQYF.

The sample holds a few counts of this clone. V gene TRBV6-1 combines with J gene TRBJ1-2; no clear D gene. CDR1 is MNHNS, CDR2 SASEGT, per germline. The CDR3 contains 11 residues. Between the trimmed V and J ends, which lost 4 bases and 4 bases, there was a span of 4 bases. The CDR3 DNA is TGTGCCAGCAGTGGGATCTATGGCTACACCTTC. It codes for CASSGIYGYTF.

The V gene is TRBV7-6, the J gene TRBJ1-5; perhaps TRBD1 as D (5 bases). Germline CDR1 is SGHVS and CDR2 is FNYEAQ. V lost 4 bases to trimming and J lost 4 bases, with 8 bases between them. This CDR3 has 13 residues. CDR3 coding DNA: TGTGCCAGCAGCTCGACAGCTAATCAGCCCCAGCATTTT. This encodes CASSSTANQPQHF.

The genes are TRBV29-1 and TRBJ2-3, with a possible D match to TRBD1 (5 bases). V was clipped by 7 bases and J by 2 bases, with 16 bases between them. Germline V lookup: CDR1 SQVTM, CDR2 ANQGSEA. There are 14 residues in the CDR3. In nucleotides, the CDR3 is TGCAGCGCTCAGAAGGGGTGGGACACAGATACGCAGTATTTT. As protein: CSAQKGWDTDTQYF.

The chain couples TRBV5-4 to TRBJ2-5, with 8 bases fitting TRBD2. The CDR3 contains 15 residues. Trimming cost V 4 bases and J 4 bases; bases outside gene matches: 9. Germline CDR1 SGHNT, CDR2 YYREEE (reference sequence). The CDR3 sequence: CASSPSGGALETQYF. The CDR3 DNA reads TGTGCCAGCAGCCCGTCGGGGGGGGCCTTAGAGACCCAGTACTTC.

This clone was observed many times. The chain combines TRBV27 with TRBJ2-1; D may be TRBD2 (6 bases). V was shortened by 3 bases and J by 3 bases, with 9 bases between the two germline ends. Germline V lookup: CDR1 MNHEY, CDR2 SMNVEV (reference sequence). The CDR3 spans 14 residues. The DNA of the CDR3 is TGTGCCAGCAGTTTCGGGGGAGTCTACAATGAGCAGTTCTTC. The encoded protein is CASSFGGVYNEQFF.

The gene calls are TRBV19 and TRBJ1-3; D might be TRBD1 (5 bases). Between the trimmed V and J ends, which lost 9 bases and 4 bases, there was a span of 13 bases. Germline V gene lookup returns CDR1 LNHDA and CDR2 SQIVND (reference sequence). This CDR3 has 13 amino acids. CDR3 in DNA: TGTGCCAGCTCTGAGGGGTACGGAAACACCATATATTTT. Its protein is CASSEGYGNTIYF.

V gene TRBV11-3 combines with J gene TRBJ2-4; D is unclear. CDR3 length: 13 residues. V was trimmed by 2 bases and J by 5 bases, leaving 7 bases between them. Germline V gene sequence: CDR1 SGHNT, CDR2 YENEEA. The CDR3 spells CASSLNHENIQYF. CDR3 DNA sequence: TGTGCCAGCAGCTTAAATCACGAAAACATTCAGTACTTC. The full variable domain, rest sourced from reference TRBV11-3 and TRBJ2-4, is EAGVVQSPRYKIIEKKQPVAFWCNPISGHNTLYWYLQNLGQGPELLIRYENEEAVDDSQLPKDRFSAERLKGVDSTLKIQPAELGDSAVYLCASSLNHENIQYFGAGTRLSVL.

V and J are TRBV19 and TRBJ1-6; 7 nucleotides agree with TRBD1. The CDR3 spans 15 residues. CDR1 is LNHDA, CDR2 SQIVND, per germline (reference sequence). Unmatched junction bases numbered 8, after V lost 5 bases and J lost 7 bases. The CDR3 here is CASSVLTGINSPLHF. In nucleotides, the CDR3 is TGTGCCAGTAGTGTTTTGACAGGGATCAATTCACCCCTCCACTTT.

This clone was seen once. The chain combines TRBV5-4 with TRBJ2-7; 9 bases line up with TRBD1. CDR3 length: 15 residues. J was trimmed by 3 bases and V by 4 bases; bases with no gene match: 8. CDR1 and CDR2 (germline): SGHNT, YYREEE (reference sequence). The CDR3 protein is CASSPEGTGLYEQYF. CDR3 sequence (DNA): TGTGCCAGCAGCCCAGAAGGGACAGGGCTCTACGAGCAGTACTTC.

V and J are TRBV5-1 and TRBJ2-5; 10 positions match TRBD2. CDR1 is SGHRS, CDR2 YFSETQ, per germline. V lost 0 bases and J lost 5; bases outside the gene matches: 7. The CDR3 sequence is 16 residues long. The CDR3 loop reads CASSLAPSGGSETQYF. The CDR3 region has the DNA TGCGCCAGCAGCTTGGCACCTAGCGGGGGATCGGAGACCCAGTACTTC. The full variable domain, in which reference TRBV5-1 and TRBJ2-5 provide the parts outside the CDR3, is KAGVTQTPRYLIKTRGQQVTLSCSPISGHRSVSWYQQTPGQGLQFLFEYFSETQRNKGNFPGRFSGRQFSNSRSEMNVSTLELGDSALYLCASSLAPSGGSETQYFGPGTRLLVL.

This clone showed up just a few times. The rearrangement joins TRBV7-2 to TRBJ1-2; the D gene is possibly TRBD1 (6 bases). Germline V gene lookup returns CDR1 SGHTA and CDR2 FQGNSA. Trimming removed 5 bases from V and 4 bases from J, with 20 bases in between. The CDR3 is 16 amino acids. CDR3 residues: CASSPGQRLHLYGYTF. DNA for the CDR3: TGTGCCAGCAGCCCAGGACAGCGCCTTCACCTCTATGGCTACACCTTC.

This clone was counted only a few times. The chain is built from TRBV10-1 and TRBJ1-6; TRBD1 matches at 9 bases. After removal of 10 bases from V and 10 bases from J, the junction contained 8 bases not matched to a gene. CDR1 and CDR2 from the germline V gene are WNHNN and SYGVQD (reference sequence). This CDR3 spans 13 amino acids. The CDR3: CATQDRGGSPLHF. The CDR3 region has the DNA TGCGCCACCCAGGACAGGGGAGGCTCACCCCTCCACTTT.

The J gene is TRBJ1-2, the V gene TRBV10-2; D is uncertain. The V gene lost 3 bases and the J gene lost 6 bases, with 11 bases spanning the gap. The CDR3 spans 13 residues. The germline V gene encodes CDR1 WSHSY and CDR2 SAAADI. The CDR3 DNA reads as TGCGCCAGCAGTGATCGGACTGGGAATGGCTACACCTTC. Translated, it gives CASSDRTGNGYTF.

The V gene is TRBV6-1, the J gene TRBJ1-6; D gene uncertain. Germline loops: CDR1 MNHNS, CDR2 SASEGT. Trimming cost V 6 bases and J 0 bases, with 9 bases left between them. The CDR3 runs to 15 residues. Written as DNA, the CDR3 is TGTGCCAGCAGGTCCCGGAGCTCCTATAATTCACCCCTCCACTTT. Translated: CASRSRSSYNSPLHF.